These 30 T cell receptor beta chains share one sample of origin, sequenced in a study of T cells in Graves' hyperthyroidism and ophthalmopathy (dated by TCRdb to between 2018 and 2020). Library preparation used multiplex PCR. Reads for this sample came from an Illumina HiSeq 2000. TCR beta CDR3 regions were amplified from RNA transcripts. A first-round RT-PCR of the TCR CDR3 used the HTBI primer set with the Qiagen OneStep RT-PCR kit. The public reads were run again by TCRdb, first through fastp at Q25 and then through MiXCR, and only productive beta chains were kept. Every entry covers one CDR3 protein and lists the most common genes and DNA from its rows. The sample has roughly 500,000 distinct CDR3 sequences on record, 46% of them singletons. The ten largest clones capture around 17% of the sample. Sequences were obtained from peripheral blood or thyroid tissue (not recorded which). These receptors came from an adult woman with Graves' disease, either hyperthyroidism or ophthalmopathy (not recorded which).

The chain employs TRBV20-1 and TRBJ1-2, with TRBD1 as a possible D gene (6 bases). Germline V gives CDR1 DFQATT, CDR2 SNEGSKA (reference sequence). V lost 1 base to trimming and J lost 7 bases, with 10 bases between them. CDR3 size: 12 residues. CDR3 nucleotides: TGCAGTGCTAGAGTACAGGGCAGTGGCTACACCTTC. As protein: CSARVQGSGYTF.

This clonotype was seen a few times. The chain combines TRBV7-2 with TRBJ2-7, with D perhaps being TRBD1 or TRBD2 (5 bases each). With 8 bases removed from V and 3 bases from J, the gap between germline ends came to 14 bases. This CDR3 contains 13 residues. CDR1 is SGHTA and CDR2 is FQGNSA in the germline V gene. CDR3 loop: CASRTGPLYEQYF. The CDR3 coding sequence is TGTGCCAGCCGTACGGGGCCCCTCTACGAGCAGTACTTC. Combining the CDR3 with reference TRBV7-2 and TRBJ2-7 gives the whole variable domain GAGVSQSPSNKVTEKGKDVELRCDPISGHTALYWYRQSLGQGLEFLIYFQGNSAPDKSGLPSDRFSAERTGGSVSTLTIQRTQQEDSAVYLCASRTGPLYEQYFGPGTRLTVT.

The chain couples TRBV10-3 to TRBJ1-2; a weak D match, TRBD1 (5 bases). Looked up from germline, CDR1 is ENHRY and CDR2 is SYGVKD. Deletions cut 6 bases from V and 4 bases from J, with 12 bases between. The CDR3 loop spans 13 amino acids. CDR3 sequence: CAIRGGLSYGYTF. The CDR3 DNA sequence: TGTGCCATCAGGGGGGGACTGTCCTATGGCTACACCTTC.

The sample holds many counts of this clonotype. The chain has TRBV4-2 and TRBJ2-2; TRBD2 matches 8 bases. The CDR3 spans 18 residues. CDR1 LGHNA and CDR2 YNFKEQ come from the germline V gene. The J segment lost 4 bases and the V segment lost 0 bases, leaving 10 bases of the junction unmatched. CDR3 region: CASSQDPISGSPTGELFF. DNA for the CDR3: TGTGCCAGCAGCCAAGATCCGATCAGCGGGAGCCCCACCGGGGAGCTGTTTTTT.

Ten or more counts support this clonotype. This sequence joins TRBV12-3 or TRBV12-4 and TRBJ2-5, with 7 bases matching TRBD2. The V and J ends lost 5 bases and 5 bases, in that order; junction bases with no gene match: 14. The CDR3 length is 16 residues. As DNA, the CDR3 is TGTGCCAGCAGTCCCCGTGGGAGGGACTTTTCTGAGACCCAGTACTTC. Its translation is CASSPRGRDFSETQYF.

Note on this clonotype: As the CDR3 is not closed by the conserved phenylalanine or tryptophan, this likely results from a read error. The gene calls are TRBV20-1 and TRBJ2-2; D not resolved. Per germline, CDR1 DFQATT and CDR2 SNEGSKA (reference sequence). V was trimmed by 4 bases and J by 5 bases, leaving 14 bases between them. This CDR3 comprises 14 residues. The CDR3 is CSATPGRWTGELFS. The CDR3 DNA reads as TGCAGTGCTACCCCGGGCCGTTGGACCGGGGAGCTGTTTTCT.

In its sample, this clonotype was seen a few times. The chain links TRBV28 to TRBJ1-5; D unresolved. Trimming removed 8 bases at V and 1 base at J, with 12 bases between. The CDR3 runs to 14 residues. CDR1 is MDHEN, CDR2 SYDVKM, per germline. The CDR3, as DNA: TGTGCCAGCCATTGGCCCGAGAGCAATCAGCCCCAGCATTTT. Translation: CASHWPESNQPQHF. Using reference TRBV28 and TRBJ1-5 for the parts outside the CDR3, the full variable domain is DVKVTQSSRYLVKRTGEKVFLECVQDMDHENMFWYRQDPGLGLRLIYFSYDVKMKEKGDIPEGYSVSREKKERFSLILESASTNQTSMYLCASHWPESNQPQHFGDGTRLSIL.

Only a few counts were recorded for this clonotype. V usage is TRBV5-6 and J usage is TRBJ1-6, with 8 bases fitting TRBD1. With V trimmed by 0 bases and J by 7 bases, 3 bases remained unmatched. Per germline, CDR1 SGHDT and CDR2 YYEEEE. The CDR3 totals 15 residues. Here the CDR3 DNA reads TGTGCCAGCAGCTTGGATCAGGGGGCGAATTCACCCCTCCACTTT. Translated: CASSLDQGANSPLHF.

This clonotype was seen ten or more times. The chain joins TRBV4-2 to TRBJ2-5; TRBD2 aligns across 11 bases. Germline assignment: CDR1 LGHNA and CDR2 YNFKEQ. V lost 0 bases, J lost 4 bases, and 7 bases stayed unmatched. The CDR3 totals 17 residues. The CDR3 DNA follows: TGTGCCAGCAGCCAAGATGGGACTAGCGGTTTTCCAGAGACCCAGTACTTC. This sequence encodes CASSQDGTSGFPETQYF.

This clonotype has only a few counts. The gene calls are TRBV20-1 and TRBJ2-2; 12 positions match TRBD2. In germline, CDR1 is DFQATT, CDR2 SNEGSKA (reference sequence). The CDR3 spans 17 residues. With 2 bases clipped from V and 4 bases from J, the junction kept 8 bases outside the gene matches. CDR3 sequence (DNA): TGCAGTGCTAGAAAACCGCGACTAGCGGGAGCCACCGGGGAGCTGTTTTTT. Translating gives CSARKPRLAGATGELFF.

This clonotype was seen only once. Since no conserved phenylalanine or tryptophan closes the CDR3, a read error is the likely cause. It is unclear where the CDR3 begins or ends on the DNA, so no DNA is shown, and the CDR3 is as TCRdb lists it. The J gene is TRBJ1-1, the V gene TRBV5-5; the D call TRBD1 from the table was never checked on the DNA. The CDR3 spans 15 residues, counting both ends. Germline V gives CDR1 SGHKS, CDR2 YYEKEE (reference sequence). This CDR3 reads CASSCPRMGTGHCQS.

Many counts were recorded for this clonotype. The genes are TRBV5-8 and TRBJ2-7, with 11 bases lining up with TRBD2. The ends lost 6 bases at V and 3 bases at J; junction bases unmatched: 14. CDR3 length: 17 residues. CDR1 and CDR2 from the germline V gene are SGHTS and YDEGEE. The CDR3 region is CASKSSGRITRDYEQYF. CDR3 DNA: TGTGCCAGCAAGTCTAGCGGGAGGATCACCCGAGACTACGAGCAGTACTTC. Full variable domain (outside the CDR3, taken from reference TRBV5-8 and TRBJ2-7): EAGVTQSPTHLIKTRGQQATLRCSPISGHTSVYWYQQALGLGLQFLLWYDEGEERNRGNFPPRFSGRQFPNYSSELNVNALELEDSALYLCASKSSGRITRDYEQYFGPGTRLTVT.

This clonotype has ten or more counts. The chain links TRBV4-1 to TRBJ2-5; 7 bases line up with TRBD1. J gave up 3 bases and V 2 bases, and 3 bases lay outside the gene matches. Germline assignment: CDR1 MGHRA and CDR2 YSYEKL. The CDR3 has 14 residues. The CDR3 loop reads CASSQTGTEETQYF. CDR3 in DNA: TGCGCCAGCAGCCAAACCGGGACAGAAGAGACCCAGTACTTC.

This clonotype was picked up many times. This sequence joins TRBV29-1 and TRBJ2-7; weak D call: TRBD2 (6 bases). This CDR3 is 13 amino acids long. The germline V gene has CDR1 SQVTM and CDR2 ANQGSEA. Trimming left V 4 bases short and J 5 bases short, with 15 bases between. This CDR3 is CSVGYGRRDEQYF. The CDR3 DNA follows: TGCAGCGTTGGATACGGGAGAAGGGACGAGCAGTACTTC.

This chain joins TRBV7-3 and TRBJ2-7; 8 nucleotides line up with TRBD1. Trimming took 1 base from V and 5 from J; bases not matched to a gene: 7. Germline CDR1 is SGHTA and CDR2 is FQGTGA. The CDR3 has 15 residues. The CDR3 region has the DNA TGTGCCAGCAGCTTAAGGCCCGCAGGGGGCGACGAGCAGTACTTC. Its protein product is CASSLRPAGGDEQYF.

This clonotype has more than one count but fewer than ten. The chain combines TRBV15 with TRBJ2-3; 11 bases align to TRBD2. The J segment lost 2 bases and the V segment lost 3 bases, leaving 4 bases of the junction unmatched. The CDR3 covers 16 residues. Germline loops: CDR1 LNHNV, CDR2 YYDKDF (reference sequence). The CDR3 DNA sequence: TGTGCCACCAGCAGTGGACTAGCGGGCTACACAGATACGCAGTATTTT. It translates to CATSSGLAGYTDTQYF.

To note about this clonotype: Mismatch with germline at one junction end may stem from a read error. The J gene is TRBJ2-2, the V gene TRBV6-6, with TRBD2 matching 9 bases. The length of the CDR3 is 16 residues. Germline V gene lookup returns CDR1 MNHNY and CDR2 SVGAGI (reference sequence). CDR3 loop: CASSYSGAGGSGELLF. The CDR3 nucleotides are TGTGCCAGCAGTTACTCGGGAGCGGGAGGATCCGGGGAGCTGCTTTTT.

This clonotype was detected ten times or more. V gene TRBV7-8 combines with J gene TRBJ1-3; no clear D. The CDR3 extends over 12 amino acids. The V gene's germline CDR1 is SGHVS and CDR2 FQNEAQ. V was pared by 1 base and J by 9 bases, with 7 bases between. The CDR3 DNA follows: TGTGCCAGCAGCTTAGACTGGGGCACCATATATTTT. Its translation: CASSLDWGTIYF.

The V call is TRBV27, the J call TRBJ2-7; 8 nucleotides line up with TRBD2. This CDR3 spans 13 amino acids. Germline loops: CDR1 MNHEY, CDR2 SMNVEV (reference sequence). With V trimmed by 8 bases and J by 7 bases, 10 bases remained unmatched. The CDR3: CASRGSGSDEQYF. The CDR3 region has the DNA TGTGCCAGCCGAGGGAGCGGGAGTGATGAGCAGTACTTC.

The J gene is TRBJ2-1, the V gene TRBV29-1, with 10 bases that match TRBD2. Germline V gives CDR1 SQVTM, CDR2 ANQGSEA. With V trimmed by 4 bases and J by 10 bases, 10 bases remained unmatched. This CDR3 spans 14 amino acids. CDR3 nucleotides: TGCAGCGTTGGTTCGCTAGCGGGAGTGGGGGAGCAGTTCTTC. Its translation is CSVGSLAGVGEQFF.

The CDR3 spells CASSAGQGNQPQHF. The CDR3 bases are TGTGCCAGTAGTGCGGGACAGGGTAATCAGCCCCAGCATTTT. This chain uses TRBV19 with TRBJ1-5; 9 nucleotides match TRBD1. V trimming: 5 bases; J trimming: 4 bases; junction bases outside the gene matches: 3. Germline assignment: CDR1 LNHDA and CDR2 SQIVND (reference sequence). The CDR3 has 14 residues.

The rearrangement uses TRBV20-1 and TRBJ2-5; 9 nucleotides agree with TRBD1. The V segment lost 5 bases and the J segment 5 bases; nucleotides outside the gene matches: 12. Germline-derived CDR1 and CDR2 are DFQATT and SNEGSKA (reference sequence). The CDR3 extends over 15 amino acids. CDR3 sequence: CSARDWDRVVETQYF. As DNA, the CDR3 is TGCAGTGCTCGCGATTGGGACAGGGTTGTGGAGACCCAGTACTTC.

With regard to this clonotype: The junction differs from germline at one of its ends, possibly a read error. This chain uses TRBV11-2 with TRBJ1-5; the match to TRBD1 covers 10 bases. Germline V CDR1 and CDR2: SGHAT, FQNNGV. The CDR3 runs 13 residues. Written as DNA, the CDR3 is TGTGCCGGCAGCGGGACAGGGGTCCAGCCCCAGCATTTT. Its translation: CAGSGTGVQPQHF.

The genes are TRBV7-3 and TRBJ2-7; D is unresolved. Germline V lookup: CDR1 SGHTA, CDR2 FQGTGA. This CDR3 is built from 12 residues. The V and J ends lost 2 bases and 7 bases respectively, with 9 bases between them. CDR3 sequence reads: CASSLGTQEQYF. CDR3 bases: TGTGCCAGCAGCTTAGGTACCCAGGAGCAGTACTTC.

V is TRBV7-2 and J is TRBJ1-1, with a tentative D call TRBD1 (5 bases). V dropped 5 bases and J dropped 2 bases, with 9 bases sitting between them. This CDR3 is built from 13 residues. Germline assignment: CDR1 SGHTA and CDR2 FQGNSA. Here the CDR3 DNA reads TGTGCCAGCAGCGTACAGGATAACACTGAAGCTTTCTTT. It yields the protein CASSVQDNTEAFF.

The J gene is TRBJ1-5, the V gene TRBV6-5; D not certain. V lost 7 bases and J 2 bases, leaving 15 bases between the germline ends. This CDR3 has 15 amino acids. Germline lookup yields CDR1 MNHEY and CDR2 SVGAGI. This chain's CDR3 is CASNDLGLGNQPQHF. CDR3 in DNA: TGTGCCAGCAACGACCTGGGCTTGGGCAATCAGCCCCAGCATTTT.

This chain uses TRBV7-3 with TRBJ2-2; the D gene is possibly TRBD1 (5 bases). This CDR3 has 16 residues. Germline V gene data show CDR1 as SGHTA and CDR2 as FQGTGA. The V end was cut by 10 bases, the J end by 6 bases, with 24 bases between. In DNA, the CDR3 is TGTGCCACGGGCGCCGCAGGCAGGGCTACGTCCGGGGAGCTGTTTTTT. Translating it yields CATGAAGRATSGELFF.

As concerns this clonotype: This CDR3 is missing its conserved last phenylalanine or tryptophan, likely due to a read error. Because the CDR3's place on the DNA is in doubt, the DNA is left out and the CDR3 is given as listed by TCRdb. The gene calls are TRBV5-5 and TRBJ1-4; the table's D call TRBD1 went unverified against the DNA. Germline values: CDR1 SGHKS, CDR2 YYEKEE (reference sequence). The length of the CDR3 is 12 amino acids, counting both ends. The CDR3 region is CASSYRSGGVWG.

There are a few counts of this clonotype. V gene TRBV15 combines with J gene TRBJ2-5; TRBD2 aligns across 10 bases. Germline assignment: CDR1 LNHNV and CDR2 YYDKDF (reference sequence). The CDR3 sequence is 15 residues long. Trimming at V came to 5 bases and at J to 1 base, leaving 4 bases not matched to a gene. The CDR3 loop reads CATSRTSGPQETQYF. CDR3 nucleotide sequence: TGTGCCACCAGCCGGACTAGCGGTCCCCAAGAGACCCAGTACTTC.

About this clonotype: A read error may be the cause here, since a much bigger clone is one base away. The chain employs TRBV5-1 and TRBJ2-5; no definite D call. CDR1 is SGHRS, CDR2 YFSETQ, per germline. V dropped 2 bases and J dropped 4 bases, with 6 bases sitting between them. This CDR3 region has 12 residues. The CDR3 bases are TGCGCCAGCAGCTTCGGCACAGAGACCCAGTACTTC. Amino acid sequence: CASSFGTETQYF.